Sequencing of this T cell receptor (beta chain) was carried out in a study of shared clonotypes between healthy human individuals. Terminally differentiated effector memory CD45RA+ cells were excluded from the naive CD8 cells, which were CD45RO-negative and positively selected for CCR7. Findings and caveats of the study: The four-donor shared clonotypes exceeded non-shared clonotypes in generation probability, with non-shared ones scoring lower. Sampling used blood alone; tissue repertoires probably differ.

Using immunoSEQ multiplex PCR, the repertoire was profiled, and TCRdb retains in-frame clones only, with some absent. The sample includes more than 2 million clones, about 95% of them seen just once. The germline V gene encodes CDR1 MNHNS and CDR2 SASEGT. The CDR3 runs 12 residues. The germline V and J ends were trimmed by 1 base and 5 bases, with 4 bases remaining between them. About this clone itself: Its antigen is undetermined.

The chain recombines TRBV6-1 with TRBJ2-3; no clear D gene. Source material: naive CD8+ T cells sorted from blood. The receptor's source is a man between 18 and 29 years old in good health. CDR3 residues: CASSEVGDTQYF. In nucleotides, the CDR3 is TGTGCCAGCAGTGAAGTGGGAGATACGCAGTATTTT.